The next 22 T cell receptor beta chains were all read from a single sample in a study of T cells in women clearing cervical HPV infection listed by TCRdb under 2018. Library method: the immunoSEQ multiplex PCR assay. TCRdb carries this immuneACCESS record with in-frame sequences only. Its versions omit some clonotypes, under half of them owing to an unresolved V gene in the studies checked, with the rest unexplained. Per the sample table, the count is around 31,000 clones. The ten top clones hold around 17% of the sample. The source material was blood buffy coat. The receptors derive from a woman aged 18 to 75 with a cervical HPV16 infection that either progressed to CIN3+ or cleared (not recorded which).

As for this clone: Read sequence stops 3 residues before the CDR3 end, and the germline J gene provides the missing end. This sequence joins TRBV5-1 and TRBJ2-3, with 12 bases that match TRBD2. Germline V gene sequence: CDR1 SGHRS, CDR2 YFSETQ. V lost 4 bases and J lost 2; bases outside the gene matches: 5. This CDR3 is 16 amino acids long. The covered CDR3 bases are TGCGCCAGCAGCCTCGGACTAGCGGGGTACACAGATACG. Encoded protein: CASSLGLAGYTDT. The entire CDR3 sequence reads CASSLGLAGYTDTQYF.

Concerning this clone itself: The CDR3 end lies 3 residues beyond the end of the read and is filled in from the germline J gene. This chain links TRBV30 with TRBJ2-2, with unresolved D. The CDR3 is 15 residues long. Germline values: CDR1 GTSNPN, CDR2 SVGIG (reference sequence). The chain's CDR3 is CAWSASMATNEKLFF. Incomplete CDR3 DNA: TGTGCCTGGAGTGCATCTATGGCAACTAATGAAAAG.

A remark on this clone: The read halts 3 residues ahead of the CDR3 end, with the missing end drawn from the germline J gene. V gene TRBV5-1 combines with J gene TRBJ2-1; D unclear. Trimming removed 0 bases from V and 4 bases from J, with 11 bases in between. The CDR3 is 15 amino acids. Germline CDR1 and CDR2: SGHRS and YFSETQ. Here the CDR3 reads CASSLGSSQYNEQFF. Incomplete CDR3 DNA: TGCGCCAGCAGCTTGGGGTCGAGCCAATACAATGAG.

About this clone: With the read ending 3 residues before the CDR3 end, the germline J gene is used to fill in that end. J is TRBJ1-4 and V is TRBV19; 7 nucleotides match TRBD1. The J segment lost 5 bases and the V segment lost 5 bases, leaving 8 bases of the junction unmatched. The CDR3 extends over 15 amino acids. Germline V gene sequence: CDR1 LNHDA, CDR2 SQIVND (reference sequence). Incomplete CDR3 DNA: TGTGCCAGTAGTGCGGCGGGACAGAACAATGAAAAA. It codes for CASSAAGQNNEK. The entire CDR3 reads CASSAAGQNNEKLFF. Using reference TRBV19 and TRBJ1-4 for the parts outside the CDR3, the full variable domain is DGGITQSPKYLFRKEGQNVTLSCEQNLNHDAMYWYRQDPGQGLRLIYYSQIVNDFQKGDIAEGYSVSREKKESFPLTVTSAQKNPTAFYLCASSAAGQNNEKLFFGSGTQLSVL.

As concerns this clone: The read falls 3 residues short of the CDR3 end, and the missing part is taken from the germline J gene. The rearrangement links TRBV6-1 to TRBJ1-2, with D perhaps TRBD1 (6 bases). Germline CDR1 is MNHNS and CDR2 is SASEGT. V lost 4 bases and J 5 bases, leaving 17 bases between the germline ends. This CDR3 has 15 amino acids. The CDR3 here is CASSAAHRAQYGYTF. The part of the CDR3 DNA that was read is TGTGCCAGCAGTGCCGCTCACAGGGCTCAATATGGC.

A remark on this clone: From the germline J gene comes the end of the CDR3, since the read stops 3 residues before it. The chain uses TRBV7-9 and TRBJ1-3; no clear D. CDR1 and CDR2 from the germline V gene are SEHNR and FQNEAQ (reference sequence). The V end was cut by 5 bases, the J end by 0 bases, with 8 bases between. The CDR3 loop spans 14 amino acids. CDR3 protein: CASSPSVSGNTIYF. CDR3 bases read: TGTGCCAGCAGCCCTTCAGTCTCTGGAAACACC.

Details on this clone: The CDR3 goes on 3 residues after the read ends, and that part is filled in from the germline J gene. The rearrangement uses TRBV2 and TRBJ2-2; TRBD1 aligns across 7 bases. Germline trimming cut 10 bases from V and 1 base from J; bases unmatched to any gene: 6. Germline V gives CDR1 SNHLY, CDR2 FYNNEI. The CDR3 has 14 residues. This chain's CDR3 is CATQQGWNTGELFF. The DNA read from the CDR3 is TGTGCCACCCAACAGGGGTGGAACACCGGGGAG.

Concerning this clone itself: The observed sequence ends 3 residues before the CDR3 terminus, with the missing tail filled in from the germline J gene. This specimen includes other DNA sequences encoding the same CDR3. The chain couples TRBV7-8 to TRBJ1-3; D unclear. CDR1 and CDR2 (germline): SGHVS, FQNEAQ. The CDR3 has 17 amino acids. V shed 5 bases and J shed 3 bases, with 20 bases lying between them. CDR3 residues: CASSPYRLGRSGNTIYF. Partial CDR3 DNA: TGTGCCAGCAGCCCGTACCGGTTAGGGCGAAGTGGAAACACC.

This clone is classed as medium-sized (0.01 to 0.1%) by frequency. The DNA ends 3 residues before the CDR3 does, and the rest of the CDR3 is filled in from the germline J gene. The chain carries TRBV20-1 and TRBJ2-2; 7 nucleotides align to TRBD1. The CDR3 sequence is 12 residues long. Germline CDR1 is DFQATT and CDR2 is SNEGSKA (reference sequence). The CDR3 DNA, read in part, is TGCAGTGCGGGCAGGGGGTCCCCTAGG. It translates to CSAGRGSPR. The entire CDR3 reads CSAGRGSPRLFF.

With respect to this clone: The read is 3 residues too short to cover the CDR3 end, so that end is filled in from the germline J gene. This rearrangement joins TRBV12-3 or TRBV12-4 to TRBJ2-1, with 10 bases aligning to TRBD1. This CDR3 has 16 residues. Losses at the gene ends were 5 bases for V and 4 bases for J; bases not matched to a gene: 8. CDR3 in amino acids: CASSPRQGAMYNEQFF. The sequenced part of the CDR3 DNA is TGTGCCAGCAGTCCGCGACAGGGGGCTATGTACAATGAG.

As for this clone: With the read ending 3 residues before the CDR3 end, the germline J gene is used to fill in that end. This sequence joins TRBV18 and TRBJ1-4, with D uncertain. Trimming shortened V by 5 bases and J by 0 bases, and 7 bases separated the two germline ends. Germline V gene lookup returns CDR1 KGHSH and CDR2 LQKENI. This CDR3 is built from 14 residues. The sequenced CDR3 bases are TGTGCCAGCTCAACCACAGCAACTAATGAAAAA. Its translation: CASSTTATNEK. The entire CDR3 sequence reads CASSTTATNEKLFF.

A word on this clone: The sequence runs out 3 residues before the end of the CDR3; the remainder is reconstructed from the germline J gene. The V and J genes are TRBV11-3 and TRBJ1-2, with 7 bases aligning to TRBD1. The CDR3 contains 15 residues. The trim removed 5 bases at V and 5 bases at J, leaving 11 bases unmatched. CDR1 and CDR2 from the germline V gene are SGHNT and YENEEA. The covered CDR3 bases are TGTGCCAGCAGCCACCTCGATGGGACAGCGTATGGC. Translation: CASSHLDGTAYG. The full CDR3 sequence reads CASSHLDGTAYGYTF.

Comments on this clone: Read coverage stops 3 residues before the CDR3 terminus; the germline J gene supplies the remainder. The chain recombines TRBV30 with TRBJ2-1; 13 bases are shared with TRBD2. Trimming cost V 0 bases and J 6 bases; bases outside gene matches: 2. The CDR3 sequence is 15 residues long. CDR1 is GTSNPN and CDR2 is SVGIG in the germline V gene (reference sequence). Here the CDR3 reads CAWSVTSGGVNEQFF. CDR3 DNA, as far as it was read: TGTGCCTGGAGTGTAACTAGCGGGGGGGTCAATGAG.

Comment on this clone: The CDR3 is cut off 3 residues early in the read; its end comes from the germline J gene. This chain links TRBV19 with TRBJ1-2; D not certain. This CDR3 has 13 residues. Deletions cut 8 bases from V and 2 bases from J, with 12 bases between. Looked up from germline, CDR1 is LNHDA and CDR2 is SQIVND (reference sequence). CDR3 in amino acids: CASEHGGNYGYTF. The sequenced CDR3 bases are TGTGCCAGTGAACATGGAGGGAACTATGGC.

In regard to this clone: The CDR3 end is not reached by the read, which stops 3 residues before it; the germline J gene fills it in. The chain carries TRBV18 and TRBJ1-1; TRBD1 aligns across 7 bases. This CDR3 region has 15 residues. J lost 1 base, V lost 3 bases, and 5 bases had no gene match. Germline V gives CDR1 KGHSH, CDR2 LQKENI. The DNA read from the CDR3 is TGTGCCAGCTCACCCCAGACAGGGCGGAACACTGAA. Translation: CASSPQTGRNTE. The whole CDR3 sequence is CASSPQTGRNTEAFF. The complete variable domain, with remaining parts taken from reference TRBV18 and TRBJ1-1, reads NAGVMQNPRHLVRRRGQEARLRCSPMKGHSHVYWYRQLPEEGLKFMVYLQKENIIDESGMPKERFSAEFPKEGPSILRIQQVVRGDSAAYFCASSPQTGRNTEAFFGQGTRLTVV.

A remark on this clone: The CDR3 goes on 3 residues after the read ends, and that part is filled in from the germline J gene. The rearrangement uses TRBV5-1 and TRBJ1-1; 8 bases fit TRBD1. The trim removed 0 bases at V and 7 bases at J, leaving 5 bases unmatched. There are 14 residues in the CDR3. The germline CDR1 and CDR2 sequences are SGHRS and YFSETQ. The covered CDR3 bases are TGCGCCAGCAGCTTGGGGCAGGGGGCAGGTGAA. Protein product: CASSLGQGAGE. The complete CDR3 sequence is CASSLGQGAGEAFF.

In regard to this clone: The read falls 3 residues short of the CDR3 end, and the missing part is taken from the germline J gene. The chain links TRBV5-4 to TRBJ2-5; 7 bases are a match to TRBD1. Germline V CDR1 and CDR2: SGHNT, YYREEE (reference sequence). J gave up 7 bases and V 2 bases, and 11 bases lay outside the gene matches. CDR3 length equals 15 residues. CDR3 sequence: CASSFSGTAWGTQYF. The DNA read from the CDR3 is TGTGCCAGCAGCTTTAGTGGGACAGCTTGGGGGACC.

Of note for this clone: Sequencing ends 3 residues short of the CDR3 end; the germline J gene provides the rest. The chain has TRBV18 and TRBJ2-7; maybe TRBD1 (6 bases). The CDR3 has 15 amino acids. Trimming left V 2 bases short and J 3 bases short, with 14 bases between. Germline V gives CDR1 KGHSH, CDR2 LQKENI. This CDR3 is CASSPTGLYSYEQYF. CDR3 bases read: TGTGCCAGCTCACCAACAGGGCTTTATAGCTACGAG.

The CDR3 protein is CATRDRVGDYTF. The sequenced part of the CDR3 DNA is TGTGCCACCCGGGACAGGGTAGGTGAC. The chain recombines TRBV19 with TRBJ1-2, with 9 bases that match TRBD1. The CDR3 extends 3 residues past the end of the read, so its final part is completed from the germline J gene. Looked up from germline, CDR1 is LNHDA and CDR2 is SQIVND (reference sequence). The CDR3 sequence is 12 residues long.

To note about this clone: The junction does not match germline at one end; this may be a read error. The read ends 3 residues shy of where the CDR3 ends; the end is completed using the germline J gene. Other DNA sequences in the sample encode the same CDR3. The chain uses TRBV11-2 and TRBJ1-3; D possibly corresponds to TRBD1 (5 bases). The CDR3 is made up of 15 amino acids. Germline loops: CDR1 SGHAT, CDR2 FQNNGV. The CDR3 sequence is CASSTQGFSGNTIYF. The covered CDR3 bases are TGTGCCAGCAGCACGCAGGGTTTCTCTGGAAACACT.

Concerning this clone itself: The read falls 3 residues short of the CDR3 end, and the missing part is taken from the germline J gene. The V call is TRBV6-1, the J call TRBJ2-7, with 7 bases lining up with TRBD1. The CDR3 length is 15 residues. V gave up 3 bases and J gave up 3 bases; unmatched junction bases: 8. The germline CDR1 and CDR2 sequences are MNHNS and SASEGT. CDR3: CASSDPGQSVYEQYF. Partial CDR3 DNA: TGTGCCAGCAGTGATCCGGGACAGTCAGTCTACGAG.

A note on this clone: The read ends 3 residues shy of where the CDR3 ends; the end is completed using the germline J gene. The V call is TRBV19, the J call TRBJ1-2, with TRBD1 as a possible D gene (5 bases). Trimming shortened V by 5 bases and J by 6 bases, and 13 bases separated the two germline ends. There are 13 residues in the CDR3. From germline, CDR1 is LNHDA and CDR2 SQIVND (reference sequence). CDR3 sequence reads: CASSPTEGHGYTF. The part of the CDR3 DNA that was read is TGTGCCAGTAGTCCTACCGAGGGGCATGGC.